The T cell receptor beta chain described here comes from a study of PD-1 blockade in classical Hodgkin lymphoma. The table came from immunoSEQ multiplex PCR; TCRdb's copy has only in-frame clones and leaves some out. The sample yields 9,000 to 13,000 clones, about 71% seen once. There was relapse after autologous stem cell transplantation in every patient, and there was variation in brentuximab vedotin exposure. This receptor was obtained from a human donor with classical Hodgkin lymphoma. The sequences come from peripheral blood mononuclear cells (PBMCs), collected at baseline.

CDR3 in DNA: TGTGCCAGCAGCTTAGGAGGGGTAGGGGAGCAGTACTTC. It translates to CASSLGGVGEQYF. The chain carries TRBV7-9 and TRBJ2-7; D is tentatively TRBD1 or TRBD2 (5 bases each). The germline gives CDR1 SEHNR, CDR2 FQNEAQ (reference sequence). Trimming shortened V by 1 base and J by 7 bases, and 11 bases separated the two germline ends. This CDR3 comprises 13 residues. Drawing the rest from reference TRBV7-9 and TRBJ2-7, the complete variable domain is DTGVSQNPRHKITKRGQNVTFRCDPISEHNRLYWYRQTLGQGPEFLTYFQNEAQLEKSRLLSDRFSAERPKGSFSTLEIQRTEQGDSAMYLCASSLGGVGEQYFGPGTRLTVT.